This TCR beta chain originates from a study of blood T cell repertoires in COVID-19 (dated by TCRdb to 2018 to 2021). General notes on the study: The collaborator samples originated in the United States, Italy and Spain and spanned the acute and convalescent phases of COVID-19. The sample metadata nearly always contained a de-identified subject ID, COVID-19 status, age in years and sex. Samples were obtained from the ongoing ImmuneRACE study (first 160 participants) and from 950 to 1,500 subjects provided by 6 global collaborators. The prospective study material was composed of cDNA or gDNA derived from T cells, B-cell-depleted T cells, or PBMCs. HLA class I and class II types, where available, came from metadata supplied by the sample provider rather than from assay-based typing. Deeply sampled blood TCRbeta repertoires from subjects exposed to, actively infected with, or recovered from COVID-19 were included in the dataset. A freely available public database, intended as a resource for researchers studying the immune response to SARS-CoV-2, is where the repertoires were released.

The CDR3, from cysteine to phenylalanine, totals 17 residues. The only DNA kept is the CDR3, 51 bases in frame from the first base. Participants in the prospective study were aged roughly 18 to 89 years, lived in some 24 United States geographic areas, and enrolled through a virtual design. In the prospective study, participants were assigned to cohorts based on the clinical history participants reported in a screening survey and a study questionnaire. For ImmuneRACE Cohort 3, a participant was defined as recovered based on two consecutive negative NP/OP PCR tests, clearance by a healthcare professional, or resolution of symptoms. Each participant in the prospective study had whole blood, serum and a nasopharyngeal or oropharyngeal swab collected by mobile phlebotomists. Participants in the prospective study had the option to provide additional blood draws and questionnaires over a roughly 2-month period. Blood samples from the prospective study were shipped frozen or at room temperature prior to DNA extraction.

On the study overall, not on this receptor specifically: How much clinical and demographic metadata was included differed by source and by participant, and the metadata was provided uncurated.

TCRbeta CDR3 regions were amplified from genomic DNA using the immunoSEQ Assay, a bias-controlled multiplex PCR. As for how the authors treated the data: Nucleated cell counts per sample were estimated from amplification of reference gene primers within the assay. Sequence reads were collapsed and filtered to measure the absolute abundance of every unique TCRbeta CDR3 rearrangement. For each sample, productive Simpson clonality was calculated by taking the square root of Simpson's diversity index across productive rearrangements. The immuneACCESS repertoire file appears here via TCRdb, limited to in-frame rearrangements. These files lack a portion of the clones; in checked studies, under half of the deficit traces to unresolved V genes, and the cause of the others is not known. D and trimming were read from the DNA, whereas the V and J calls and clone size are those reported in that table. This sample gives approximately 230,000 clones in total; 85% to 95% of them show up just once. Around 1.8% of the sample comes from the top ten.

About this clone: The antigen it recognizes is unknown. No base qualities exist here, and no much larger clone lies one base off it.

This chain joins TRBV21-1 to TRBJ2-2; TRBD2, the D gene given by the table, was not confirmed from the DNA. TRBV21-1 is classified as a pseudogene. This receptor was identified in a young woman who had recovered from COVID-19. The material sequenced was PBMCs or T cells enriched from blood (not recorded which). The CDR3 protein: CASSNALAGNYTGELFF. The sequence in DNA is TGTGCCAGCAGCAATGCGCTAGCGGGGAATTACACCGGGGAGCTGTTTTTT.